This TCR beta chain is from a study of memory CD4+ T cells and cytomegalovirus serostatus (dated by TCRdb to between 2017 and 2020). In terms of the full investigation: The cohort comprised 33 healthy Belgian adults, 9 CMV seropositive and 24 CMV seronegative. The study sequenced CD4+ memory TCRbeta repertoires of a Belgian cohort with known cytomegalovirus serostatus to replicate a published TCR-based CMV serostatus classifier. Broad study findings and their caveats: The original-framework classifier achieved a median bootstrapped AUC of almost 0.97 with a 95% CI of 0.76-1.00 on the Belgian cohort. For predicting CMV serostatus, the median bootstrapped AUC was approximately 0.95 using the original framework and almost 0.93 using a US-trained random forest. Of around 150 previously reported CMV-associated TCRbeta sequences, approximately 64 appeared in the CD4+ memory repertoires, each in one to five individuals. The results were interpreted as suggesting that the CMV-associated TCR signature is mostly present in the CD4+ memory repertoire. Unlike the original study, which covered naive and memory CD4+ and CD8+ populations, the Belgian study sequenced only CD4+CD45RO+ memory cells.

A note on this clone: The target of this receptor is not known. One base away there is no much larger clone; base qualities are not given.

Genomic DNA was extracted from sorted cells with the Quick-DNA Microprep Kit. Amplification of TCRbeta DNA was done with the immunoSEQ hsTCRbeta kit, following the protocol from the manufacturer. TCRbeta libraries were sequenced on an Illumina MiSeq instrument. Per the source publication's procedure: Once out-of-frame sequences had been removed, some 2 million distinct TCRbeta sequences were left, which works out to an average of around 73,000 per individual. Each individual was scored according to the count of about 150 previously reported CMV-associated TCRbeta sequences and the total productive distinct TCRbeta count. A beta-binomial model was reimplemented in Python, and scikit-learn random forests with default parameters were trained on US cohort data. Classifier performance on the Belgian cohort was summarized as median AUC with percentile confidence intervals over 10,000 bootstrap iterations. TCRdb's version of the immuneACCESS table is confined to in-frame rearrangements and falls short of the full clone set. An unresolved V gene accounts for under half of the shortfall where checked; the remainder is of unknown origin. V and J calls and clone size are copied from that table; D and trimming were computed from the DNA. The sample table shows 35,000 to 55,000 clones, and around 76% are seen once. The ten largest clones represent approximately 1.9% of the sample.

At the junction V is shortened by 6 bases and J by 3 bases; bases outside the gene matches: 16. The germline V gene sets CDR1 to SNHLY and CDR2 to FYNNEI. The CDR3 numbers 18 residues from cysteine through phenylalanine. Only the CDR3 DNA is retained, 54 bases long and in frame from the first base. Single viable CD3+CD4+CD8-CD45RO+ cells were sorted as memory CD4+ T cells on a FACSAria II. To determine CMV serostatus, a Roche Elecsys assay was used that detects serum IgG against CMV pp150, pp28, p38 and p52. After thawing, total CD4+ T cells were enriched by positive selection with CD4 magnetic microbeads. The samples came from a different study that was designed specifically to examine the CD4+ T cell memory repertoire. Peripheral blood mononuclear cells were isolated and cryopreserved according to standard operating procedures, and serum was kept at -80 degrees C. The staining used CD3-PerCP (BW264/56), CD4-APC (RPA-T4), CD45RO-PE (UCHT1) and CD8-Pacific Orange (3B5) antibodies, and Sytox blue was used to exclude non-viable cells.

The V and J genes are TRBV2 and TRBJ2-2; 7 middle bases align to TRBD1. The clonotype was recovered from an adult in good health and CMV-seronegative. The sequencing sample was made of memory CD4+ T cells from blood. Read as DNA, the sequence is TGTGCCAGCAGCGATAGGCCGACAAGGGGGCTGGACACCGGGGAGCTGTTTTTT. This sequence encodes CASSDRPTRGLDTGELFF.